The T cell receptor beta chain described here comes from a study of blood T cell repertoires in COVID-19. This CDR3 spans 15 amino acids. The germline V and J ends were trimmed by 5 bases and 3 bases, with 17 bases remaining between them. Germline CDR1 and CDR2: LNHDA and SQIVND (reference sequence). Per the original data handling: Reference gene primer amplification gave nucleated cell count estimates. Using immunoSEQ multiplex PCR, the repertoire was profiled, and TCRdb retains in-frame clones only, with some absent. The D gene and trimming were derived from the DNA, and the V and J assignments and clone size from that table. The table has about 180,000 clones, approximately 88% seen once; the top ten hold about 7%.

This TCR derives from a woman aged 40 to 55 with COVID-19, enrolled during active disease. V usage is TRBV19 and J usage is TRBJ2-7; D might be TRBD1 (5 bases). Sequenced material: peripheral blood. The CDR3 nucleotides read TGTGCCAGTAGTTCCCTGTGGGGCCAAAACTACGAGCAGTACTTC. This gives the protein CASSSLWGQNYEQYF.